This T cell receptor (beta chain) emerged from a study of blood T cell repertoires in COVID-19. Overall study context: Researchers got acute and convalescent COVID-19 samples from the United States, Italy and Spain. From T cells, B-cell-depleted T cells, or PBMCs came the material, which was cDNA or gDNA.

V trimming: 6 bases; J trimming: 1 base; junction bases outside the gene matches: 4. CDR1 and CDR2 (germline): SGHTA, FQGTGA. The CDR3 is 14 amino acids. Authors' processing steps: Amplification of reference gene primers provided the estimated nucleated cell counts. The assay was immunoSEQ multiplex PCR, and TCRdb's table has in-frame clones only and misses some. V and J calls and clone size are as listed in that table; D and trimming were resolved from the DNA. The repertoire holds about 250,000 clones, with about 80% as singletons. The TCR was taken from a man between 45 and 60 years old with active or convalescent COVID-19. The sample taken for sequencing was peripheral blood. J is TRBJ1-1 and V is TRBV7-3; TRBD1 agrees at 8 bases. Written as DNA, the CDR3 is TGTGCCAGCAGTTACGGGACAGGGAACACTGAAGCTTTCTTT. Residues: CASSYGTGNTEAFF. Combining the CDR3 with reference TRBV7-3 and TRBJ1-1 gives the whole variable domain GAGVSQTPSNKVTEKGKYVELRCDPISGHTALYWYRQSLGQGPEFLIYFQGTGAADDSGLPNDRFFAVRPEGSVSTLKIQRTERGDSAVYLCASSYGTGNTEAFFGQGTRLTVV.